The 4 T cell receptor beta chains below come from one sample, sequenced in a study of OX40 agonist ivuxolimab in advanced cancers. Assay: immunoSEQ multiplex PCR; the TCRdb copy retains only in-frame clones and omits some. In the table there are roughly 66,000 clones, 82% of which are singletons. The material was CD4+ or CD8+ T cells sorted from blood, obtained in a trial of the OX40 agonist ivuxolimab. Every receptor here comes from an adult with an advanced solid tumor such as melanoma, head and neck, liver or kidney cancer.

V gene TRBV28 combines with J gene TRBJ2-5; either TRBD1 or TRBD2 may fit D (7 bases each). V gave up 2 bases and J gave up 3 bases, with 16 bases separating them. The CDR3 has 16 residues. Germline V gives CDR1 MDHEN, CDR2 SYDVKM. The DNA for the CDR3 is TGTGCCAGCAGTTTAAACAAGGGGGCGGGAGAAGAGACCCAGTACTTC. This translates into CASSLNKGAGEETQYF.

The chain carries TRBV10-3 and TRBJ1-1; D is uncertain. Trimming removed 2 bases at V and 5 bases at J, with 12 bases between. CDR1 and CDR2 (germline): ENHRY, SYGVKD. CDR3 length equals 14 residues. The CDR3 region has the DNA TGTGCCATCAGTGAGAATAGGGTCGGGACTGAAGCTTTCTTT. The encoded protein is CAISENRVGTEAFF.

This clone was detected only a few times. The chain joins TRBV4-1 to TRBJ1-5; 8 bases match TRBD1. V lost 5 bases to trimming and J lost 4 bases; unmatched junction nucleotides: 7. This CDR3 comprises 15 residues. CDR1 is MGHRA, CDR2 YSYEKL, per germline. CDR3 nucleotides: TGCGCCAGCAGCGGGGGACAGGTCCCTAATCAGCCCCAGCATTTT. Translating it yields CASSGGQVPNQPQHF.

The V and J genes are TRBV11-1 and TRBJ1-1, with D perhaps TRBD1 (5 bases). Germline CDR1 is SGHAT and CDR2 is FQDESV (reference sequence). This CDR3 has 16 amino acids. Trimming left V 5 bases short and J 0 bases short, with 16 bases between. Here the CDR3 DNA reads TGTGCCAGCAGCGTACGTCAGGGACCTATGAACACTGAAGCTTTCTTT. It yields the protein CASSVRQGPMNTEAFF.